This passage covers 16 T cell receptor beta chains from one sample sequenced in a study of T cells after yellow fever vaccination. TCRdb recomputed calls from the 5' RACE reads with MiXCR, one row per CDR3 protein. The sample has roughly 68,000 distinct CDR3 sequences; about 6% are singletons. The source was CD8+ T cells sorted from PBMCs, collected approximately 40 days after the first yellow fever vaccination. These receptors were collected from a man younger than 30 who received the YFV17D yellow fever vaccine.

CDR3 DNA: TGTGCCAGCAGTGAAGGACAGGGGCCGGGTCAGACTGAAGCTTTCTTT. Translating it yields CASSEGQGPGQTEAFF. The chain combines TRBV6-1 with TRBJ1-1; 8 bases line up with TRBD1. CDR1 and CDR2 (germline): MNHNS, SASEGT. The CDR3 covers 16 residues. Losses at the gene ends were 1 base for V and 5 bases for J; bases not matched to a gene: 9.

This clonotype was counted between two and nine times. V and J are TRBV3-1 and TRBJ2-3; D may be TRBD1 (6 bases). The germline gives CDR1 LGHDT, CDR2 YNNKEL (reference sequence). V lost 0 bases and J 2 bases, leaving 12 bases between the germline ends. The CDR3 sequence is 16 residues long. The CDR3 protein is CASSQEVGAHTDTQYF. DNA of the CDR3: TGTGCCAGCAGCCAAGAAGTGGGGGCCCACACAGATACGCAGTATTTT.

The chain recombines TRBV7-6 with TRBJ2-7; possibly TRBD1 for D (6 bases). Trimming removed 2 bases at V and 2 bases at J, with 13 bases between. Germline CDR1 SGHVS, CDR2 FNYEAQ. This CDR3 region has 15 residues. The CDR3 loop reads CASSLKQGKPYEQYV. Written as DNA, the CDR3 is TGTGCCAGCAGCTTAAAACAGGGTAAGCCCTACGAGCAGTACGTC.

The sample holds many counts of this clonotype. The V gene is TRBV29-1, the J gene TRBJ2-2; D might be TRBD1 or TRBD2, each matching 5 bases. CDR1 SQVTM and CDR2 ANQGSEA come from the germline V gene. The V end was cut by 5 bases, the J end by 5 bases, with 18 bases between. This CDR3 spans 15 amino acids. In nucleotides, the CDR3 is TGCAGCGTTTTGGGGGTTCGAAGGGCGACCGGGGAGCTGTTTTTT. This sequence encodes CSVLGVRRATGELFF.

The chain links TRBV7-2 to TRBJ2-5; 13 nucleotides agree with TRBD2. Germline V gene lookup returns CDR1 SGHTA and CDR2 FQGNSA. This CDR3 has 16 residues. Unmatched junction bases numbered 4, after V lost 4 bases and J lost 2 bases. The CDR3 region has the DNA TGTGCCAGCAGCTGGACTAGCGGGGGACCACAAGAGACCCAGTACTTC. This codes for CASSWTSGGPQETQYF.

The chain uses TRBV4-1 and TRBJ2-1; no clear D gene. With 2 bases removed from V and 4 bases from J, the gap between germline ends came to 0 bases. Per the germline V gene, CDR1 is MGHRA and CDR2 is YSYEKL. CDR3 length equals 11 residues. The CDR3 sequence is CASSQYNEQFF. The CDR3 DNA is TGCGCCAGCAGCCAATACAATGAGCAGTTCTTC.

This clonotype was seen a few times. CDR3 nucleotides: TGTGCCAGCAGCCCCGGTCTGGGACGGAATTATGGCTACACCTTC. As protein: CASSPGLGRNYGYTF. J is TRBJ1-2 and V is TRBV7-2; D might be TRBD1 (5 bases). The CDR3 spans 15 residues. Trimming cost V 5 bases and J 5 bases, with 18 bases left between them. CDR1 SGHTA and CDR2 FQGNSA come from the germline V gene.

This clonotype was recorded at least ten times. The chain has TRBV21-1 and TRBJ2-4. TRBV21-1 represents a pseudogene. There are 14 residues in the CDR3. The CDR3 region has the DNA TGTGCCAGCAGTGGGGATGTAGCCAAAAACATTCAGTACTTC. It encodes CASSGDVAKNIQYF.

This clonotype was counted at least ten times. The V gene is TRBV10-2, the J gene TRBJ2-1; D gene unclear. This CDR3 has 11 amino acids. The V and J ends lost 4 bases and 8 bases respectively, with 6 bases between them. Germline V CDR1 and CDR2: WSHSY, SAAADI. CDR3 loop: CASSARDEQFF. DNA of the CDR3: TGCGCCAGCAGTGCCCGGGATGAGCAGTTCTTC.

On this clonotype: A much larger clone is a single base away; this may be a read error. The V call is TRBV27, the J call TRBJ1-6; 8 bases agree with TRBD1. Germline V gene sequence: CDR1 MNHEY, CDR2 SMNVEV (reference sequence). The CDR3 runs to 14 residues. The CDR3 here is CASRSGGGGSPLYF. CDR3 DNA sequence: TGTGCCAGCAGATCAGGGGGCGGGGGTTCACCCCTCTACTTT.

This clonotype is categorized as medium-sized. This chain uses TRBV4-3 with TRBJ1-1; D call uncertain. V shed 2 bases and J shed 3 bases, with 10 bases lying between them. The CDR3 is 14 residues long. From germline, CDR1 is LGHNA and CDR2 YSLEER. The CDR3 region has the DNA TGCGCCAGCAGCCAATGGGCGAAGGACACTGAAGCTTTCTTT. Its protein product is CASSQWAKDTEAFF.

The gene calls are TRBV28 and TRBJ1-1; D perhaps matches TRBD1 (5 bases). The CDR3 is made up of 13 amino acids. The ends were cut back, 3 bases at V and 4 bases at J, with 9 bases in the middle. Germline loops: CDR1 MDHEN, CDR2 SYDVKM. As DNA, the CDR3 is TGTGCCAGCAGTTTTAGCAGGGCCACTGAAGCTTTCTTT. It specifies CASSFSRATEAFF.

This clonotype occurred many times. V is TRBV4-1 and J is TRBJ1-4; TRBD1 matches at 7 bases. V dropped 1 base and J dropped 6; count of bases not matched to a gene: 8. This CDR3 is 16 amino acids long. Germline V CDR1 and CDR2: MGHRA, YSYEKL. The CDR3 loop reads CASSQGYDREDEKLFF. In nucleotides, the CDR3 is TGCGCCAGCAGCCAAGGTTACGACAGGGAAGATGAAAAACTGTTTTTT.

The rearrangement uses TRBV3-1 and TRBJ2-1, with TRBD2 matching 15 bases. J gave up 9 bases and V 3 bases, and 3 bases lay outside the gene matches. The CDR3 runs to 15 residues. Germline CDR1 reads LGHDT; CDR2 reads YNNKEL (reference sequence). DNA for the CDR3: TGTGCCAGCAGCCATTGGACTAGCGGGGGGGCTGAGCAGTTCTTC. It codes for CASSHWTSGGAEQFF.

Only a few counts were recorded for this clonotype. CDR3 amino acids: CAWSDRSGEQFF. The CDR3 DNA reads TGTGCCTGGAGTGACCGCAGTGGTGAGCAGTTCTTC. The chain carries TRBV30 and TRBJ2-1; no definite D call. The V gene's germline CDR1 is GTSNPN and CDR2 SVGIG (reference sequence). This CDR3 comprises 12 residues. V was cut by 1 base and J by 9 bases, with 10 bases left in between. Full variable domain (rest looked up from reference TRBV30 and TRBJ2-1): SQTIHQWPATLVQPVGSPLSLECTVEGTSNPNLYWYRQAAGRGLQLLFYSVGIGQISSEVPQNLSASRPQDRQFILSSKKLLLSDSGFYLCAWSDRSGEQFFGPGTRLTVL.

CDR3 sequence: CASSQVWGATNEKLFF. CDR3 bases: TGTGCCAGCAGCCAAGTCTGGGGGGCGACTAATGAAAAACTGTTTTTT. This chain joins TRBV3-1 and TRBJ1-4; TRBD1 might be the D (6 bases). This CDR3 region has 16 residues. Germline V CDR1 and CDR2: LGHDT, YNNKEL (reference sequence). V dropped 1 base and J dropped 2 bases, with 11 bases sitting between them.